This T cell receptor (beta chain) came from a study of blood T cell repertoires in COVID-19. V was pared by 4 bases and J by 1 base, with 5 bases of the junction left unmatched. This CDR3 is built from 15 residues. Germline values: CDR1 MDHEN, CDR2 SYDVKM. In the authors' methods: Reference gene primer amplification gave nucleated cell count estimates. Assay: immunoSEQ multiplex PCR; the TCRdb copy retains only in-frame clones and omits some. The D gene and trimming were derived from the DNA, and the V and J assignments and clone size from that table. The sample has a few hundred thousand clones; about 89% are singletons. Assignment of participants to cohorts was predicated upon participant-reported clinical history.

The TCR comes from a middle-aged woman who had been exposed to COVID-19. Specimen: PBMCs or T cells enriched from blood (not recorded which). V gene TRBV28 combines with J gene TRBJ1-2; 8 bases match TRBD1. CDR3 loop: CASSSTGGFNYGYTF. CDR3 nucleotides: TGTGCCAGCAGTTCAACAGGGGGTTTTAACTATGGCTACACCTTC.